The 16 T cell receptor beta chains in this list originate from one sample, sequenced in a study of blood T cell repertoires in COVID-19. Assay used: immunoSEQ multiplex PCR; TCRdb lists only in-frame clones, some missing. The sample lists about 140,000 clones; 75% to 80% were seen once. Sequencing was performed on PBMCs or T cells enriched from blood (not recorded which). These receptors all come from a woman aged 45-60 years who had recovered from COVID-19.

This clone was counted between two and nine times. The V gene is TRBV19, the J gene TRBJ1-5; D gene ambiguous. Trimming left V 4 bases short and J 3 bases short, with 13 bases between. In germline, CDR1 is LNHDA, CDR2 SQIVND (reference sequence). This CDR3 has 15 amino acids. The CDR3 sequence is CASSNRELYNQPQHF. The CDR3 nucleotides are TGTGCCAGTAGTAATCGTGAGCTTTACAATCAGCCCCAGCATTTT.

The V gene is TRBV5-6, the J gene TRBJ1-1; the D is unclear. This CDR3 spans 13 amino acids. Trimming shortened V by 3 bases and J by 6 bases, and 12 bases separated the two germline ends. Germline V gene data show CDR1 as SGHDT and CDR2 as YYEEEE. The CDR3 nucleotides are TGTGCCAGCAGCTACGTCGGAGCGGCTGAAGCTTTCTTT. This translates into CASSYVGAAEAFF.

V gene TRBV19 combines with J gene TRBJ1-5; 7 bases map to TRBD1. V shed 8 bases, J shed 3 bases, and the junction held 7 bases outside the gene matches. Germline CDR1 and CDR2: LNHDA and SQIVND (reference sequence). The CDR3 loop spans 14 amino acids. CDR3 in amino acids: CASAWDSFNQPQHF. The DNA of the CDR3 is TGTGCCAGTGCGTGGGACAGCTTCAATCAGCCCCAGCATTTT. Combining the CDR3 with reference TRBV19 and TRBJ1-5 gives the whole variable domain DGGITQSPKYLFRKEGQNVTLSCEQNLNHDAMYWYRQDPGQGLRLIYYSQIVNDFQKGDIAEGYSVSREKKESFPLTVTSAQKNPTAFYLCASAWDSFNQPQHFGDGTRLSIL.

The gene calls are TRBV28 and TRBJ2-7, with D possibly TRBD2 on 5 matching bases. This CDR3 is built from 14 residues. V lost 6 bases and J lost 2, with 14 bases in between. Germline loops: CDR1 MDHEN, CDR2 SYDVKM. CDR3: CASSGTRAPYEQYF. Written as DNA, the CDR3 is TGTGCCAGCAGCGGAACTAGGGCCCCCTACGAGCAGTACTTC.

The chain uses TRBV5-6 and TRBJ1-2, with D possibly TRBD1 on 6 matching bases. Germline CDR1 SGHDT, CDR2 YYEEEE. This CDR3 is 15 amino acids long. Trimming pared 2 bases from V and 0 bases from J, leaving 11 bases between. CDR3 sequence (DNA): TGTGCCAGCAGCTTAGGTGGACAGACTAACTATGGCTACACCTTC. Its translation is CASSLGGQTNYGYTF.

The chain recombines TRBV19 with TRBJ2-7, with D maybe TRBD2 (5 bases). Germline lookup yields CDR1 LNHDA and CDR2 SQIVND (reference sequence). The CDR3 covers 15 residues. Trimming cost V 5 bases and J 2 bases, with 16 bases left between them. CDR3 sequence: CASSESGGFTYEQYF. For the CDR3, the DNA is TGTGCCAGTAGTGAGTCAGGCGGGTTTACCTACGAGCAGTACTTC.

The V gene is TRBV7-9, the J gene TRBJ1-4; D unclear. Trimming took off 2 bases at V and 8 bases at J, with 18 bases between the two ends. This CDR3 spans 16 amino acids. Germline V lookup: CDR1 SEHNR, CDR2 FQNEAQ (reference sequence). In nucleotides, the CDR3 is TGTGCCAGCAGCTTACTTTCCCCCTCGTATCGGGAAAAACTGTTTTTT. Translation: CASSLLSPSYREKLFF. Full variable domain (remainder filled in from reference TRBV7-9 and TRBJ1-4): DTGVSQNPRHKITKRGQNVTFRCDPISEHNRLYWYRQTLGQGPEFLTYFQNEAQLEKSRLLSDRFSAERPKGSFSTLEIQRTEQGDSAMYLCASSLLSPSYREKLFFGSGTQLSVL.

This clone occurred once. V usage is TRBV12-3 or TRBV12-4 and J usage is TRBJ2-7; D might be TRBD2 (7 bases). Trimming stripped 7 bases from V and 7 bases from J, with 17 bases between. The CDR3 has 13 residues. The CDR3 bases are TGTGCCAGCACCTCTCCCGAGGGGGGGGAGCAGTACTTC. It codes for CASTSPEGGEQYF.

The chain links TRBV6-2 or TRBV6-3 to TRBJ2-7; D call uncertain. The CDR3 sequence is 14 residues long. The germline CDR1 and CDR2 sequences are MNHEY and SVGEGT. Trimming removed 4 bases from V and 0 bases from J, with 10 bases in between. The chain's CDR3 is CASSLGGLSYEQYF. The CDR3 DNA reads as TGTGCCAGCAGTTTAGGCGGTCTCTCCTACGAGCAGTACTTC.

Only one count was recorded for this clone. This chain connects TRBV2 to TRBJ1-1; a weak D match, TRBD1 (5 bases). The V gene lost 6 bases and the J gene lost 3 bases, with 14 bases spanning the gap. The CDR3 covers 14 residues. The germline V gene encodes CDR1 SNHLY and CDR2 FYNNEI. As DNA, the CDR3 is TGTGCCAGCAGCGACCCAGGGTCCTACACTGAAGCTTTCTTT. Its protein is CASSDPGSYTEAFF.

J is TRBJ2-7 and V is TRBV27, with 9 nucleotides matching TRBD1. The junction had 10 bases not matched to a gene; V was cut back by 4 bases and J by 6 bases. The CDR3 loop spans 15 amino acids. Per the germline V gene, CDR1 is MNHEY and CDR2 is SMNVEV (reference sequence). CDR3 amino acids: CASSSSGTGQLEQYF. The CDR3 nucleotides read TGTGCCAGCAGTTCTTCCGGGACAGGGCAGCTCGAGCAGTACTTC.

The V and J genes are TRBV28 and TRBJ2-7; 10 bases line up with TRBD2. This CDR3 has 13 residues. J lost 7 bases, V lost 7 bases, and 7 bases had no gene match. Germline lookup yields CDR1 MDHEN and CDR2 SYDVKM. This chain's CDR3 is CASTRTSGPEQYF. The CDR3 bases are TGTGCCAGCACCCGGACTAGCGGCCCAGAGCAGTACTTC.

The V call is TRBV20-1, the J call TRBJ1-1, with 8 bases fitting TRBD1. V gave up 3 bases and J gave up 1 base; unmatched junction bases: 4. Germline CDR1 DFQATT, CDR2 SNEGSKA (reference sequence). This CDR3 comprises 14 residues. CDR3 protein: CSASQGAWNTEAFF. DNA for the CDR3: TGCAGTGCTAGTCAGGGGGCATGGAACACTGAAGCTTTCTTT.

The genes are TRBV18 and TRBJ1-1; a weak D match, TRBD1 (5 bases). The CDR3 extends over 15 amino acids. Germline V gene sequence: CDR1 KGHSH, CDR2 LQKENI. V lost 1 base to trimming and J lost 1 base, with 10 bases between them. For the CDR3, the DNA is TGTGCCAGCTCACCACGACAGACAGAGAACACTGAAGCTTTCTTT. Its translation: CASSPRQTENTEAFF. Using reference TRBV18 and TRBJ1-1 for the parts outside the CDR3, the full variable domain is NAGVMQNPRHLVRRRGQEARLRCSPMKGHSHVYWYRQLPEEGLKFMVYLQKENIIDESGMPKERFSAEFPKEGPSILRIQQVVRGDSAAYFCASSPRQTENTEAFFGQGTRLTVV.

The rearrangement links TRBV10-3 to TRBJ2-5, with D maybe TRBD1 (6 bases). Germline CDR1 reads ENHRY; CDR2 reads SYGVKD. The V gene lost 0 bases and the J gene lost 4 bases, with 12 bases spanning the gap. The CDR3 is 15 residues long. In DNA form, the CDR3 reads TGTGCCATCAGTGAGTCCCCCCAGGGGATAGAGACCCAGTACTTC. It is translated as CAISESPQGIETQYF.

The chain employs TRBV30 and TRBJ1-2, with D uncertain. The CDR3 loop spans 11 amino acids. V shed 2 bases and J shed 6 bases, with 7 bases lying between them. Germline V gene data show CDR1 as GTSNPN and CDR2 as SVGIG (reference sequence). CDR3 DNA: TGTGCCTGGAGTCGCAGTCATGGCTACACCTTC. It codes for CAWSRSHGYTF. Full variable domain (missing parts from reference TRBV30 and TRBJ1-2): SQTIHQWPATLVQPVGSPLSLECTVEGTSNPNLYWYRQAAGRGLQLLFYSVGIGQISSEVPQNLSASRPQDRQFILSSKKLLLSDSGFYLCAWSRSHGYTFGSGTRLTVV.